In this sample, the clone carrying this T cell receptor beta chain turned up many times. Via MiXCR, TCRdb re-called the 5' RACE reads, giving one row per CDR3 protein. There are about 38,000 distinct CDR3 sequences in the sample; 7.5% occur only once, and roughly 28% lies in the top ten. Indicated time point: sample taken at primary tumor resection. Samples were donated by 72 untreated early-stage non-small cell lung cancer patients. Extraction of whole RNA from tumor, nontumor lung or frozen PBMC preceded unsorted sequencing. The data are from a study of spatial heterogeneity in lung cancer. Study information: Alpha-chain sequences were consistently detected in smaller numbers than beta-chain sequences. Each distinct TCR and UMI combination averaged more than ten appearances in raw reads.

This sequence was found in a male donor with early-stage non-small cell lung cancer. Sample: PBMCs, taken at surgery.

The DNA for the CDR3 is TGTGCCACCAGCAGAGATAAGGGACTAGCTACGCAGTATTTT. Its protein product is CATSRDKGLATQYF. V is TRBV15 and J is TRBJ2-3; 9 bases fit TRBD2. There are 14 residues in the CDR3. Trimming cost V 0 bases and J 8 bases; bases outside gene matches: 3. Germline assignment: CDR1 LNHNV and CDR2 YYDKDF (reference sequence).